Each of the 5 T cell receptor beta chains below was sequenced from the same sample in a study of OX40 agonist ivuxolimab in advanced cancers. TCRdb's copy holds only in-frame clones and misses some; the assay was immunoSEQ multiplex PCR. The sample records tens of thousands of clones, over 90% being singletons. This specimen consisted of CD4+ or CD8+ T cells sorted from blood, obtained in a trial of the OX40 agonist ivuxolimab. The receptors derive from an adult with an advanced solid tumor such as melanoma, head and neck, liver or kidney cancer.

For the CDR3, the DNA is TGTGCCAGCAGTCCCCGGGACAAGGGCGTCTACGAGCAGTACTTC. This gives the protein CASSPRDKGVYEQYF. The chain carries TRBV28 and TRBJ2-7; D is perhaps TRBD1 (6 bases). Germline CDR1 MDHEN, CDR2 SYDVKM. Deletions cut 5 bases from V and 3 bases from J, with 17 bases between. This CDR3 is 15 amino acids long. Full variable domain (missing parts from reference TRBV28 and TRBJ2-7): DVKVTQSSRYLVKRTGEKVFLECVQDMDHENMFWYRQDPGLGLRLIYFSYDVKMKEKGDIPEGYSVSREKKERFSLILESASTNQTSMYLCASSPRDKGVYEQYFGPGTRLTVT.

This clone appeared once. This sequence joins TRBV9 and TRBJ2-1; no clear D gene. V was trimmed by 0 bases and J by 0 bases, leaving 4 bases between them. The CDR3 runs 14 residues. Germline-derived CDR1 and CDR2 are SGDLS and YYNGEE. As DNA, the CDR3 is TGTGCCAGCAGCGTAGATAACTCCTACAATGAGCAGTTCTTC. Its translation: CASSVDNSYNEQFF. Filled out from reference TRBV9 and TRBJ2-1, the complete variable domain reads DSGVTQTPKHLITATGQRVTLRCSPRSGDLSVYWYQQSLDQGLQFLIQYYNGEERAKGNILERFSAQQFPDLHSELNLSSLELGDSALYFCASSVDNSYNEQFFGPGTRLTVL.

The V call is TRBV10-3, the J call TRBJ2-1; D is undetermined. The length of the CDR3 is 14 residues. The germline V and J ends were trimmed by 5 bases and 3 bases, with 11 bases remaining between them. The V gene's germline CDR1 is ENHRY and CDR2 SYGVKD. The CDR3 reads CAISSEKGYNEQFF. In DNA form, the CDR3 reads TGTGCCATCAGTTCGGAGAAAGGCTACAATGAGCAGTTCTTC.

The V call is TRBV28, the J call TRBJ1-5; maybe TRBD1 (5 bases). Trimming removed 5 bases at V and 3 bases at J, with 17 bases between. From germline, CDR1 is MDHEN and CDR2 SYDVKM. The CDR3 consists of 16 residues. The CDR3 loop is CASSLPGTGPNQPQHF. CDR3 nucleotide sequence: TGTGCCAGCAGTCTCCCCGGGACGGGTCCCAATCAGCCCCAGCATTTT.

The gene calls are TRBV27 and TRBJ2-1; TRBD2 matches at 14 bases. The CDR3 covers 19 residues. Germline values: CDR1 MNHEY, CDR2 SMNVEV (reference sequence). Losses at the gene ends were 0 bases for V and 7 bases for J; bases not matched to a gene: 11. CDR3 DNA: TGTGCCAGCAGTTTATCCCCCCGACTAGCGGGAGGGATCGGTAATGAGCAGTTCTTC. This translates into CASSLSPRLAGGIGNEQFF.